The T cell receptor (beta chain) described here comes from a study of shared clonotypes between healthy human individuals. Comments on this clone: Its antigen is as yet unknown.

The study, taken as a whole, reports: Inspection by rarefaction showed sorted-subset sequencing to be incomplete despite large depth. Larger estimated richness was generally recorded for naive subsets relative to memory subsets.

Naive-designated CD8 cells lacked CD45RO, were positively enriched for CCR7, and omitted terminally differentiated effector memory CD45RA+ cells. The CDR3 spans 17 residues. V trimming: 0 bases; J trimming: 1 base; junction bases outside the gene matches: 6. The germline CDR1 and CDR2 sequences are MGHRA and YSYEKL. An even split of each subset's genomic DNA across several immunoSEQ plates was performed. Produced via immunoSEQ multiplex PCR; TCRdb's table is partial and in-frame only. Of about 2,200,000 clones in the sample, roughly 91% were seen once. The TCR was taken from a man aged 18 to 29 in good health. Some clones in this sample may be carry-over from other donors' samples. This chain uses TRBV4-1 with TRBJ2-1; TRBD2 agrees at 7 bases. Material: naive CD8+ T cells from PBMCs. In nucleotides, the CDR3 is TGCGCCAGCAGCCAAGATTATGCTAGCGGTTCCTACAATGAGCAGTTCTTC. Residues: CASSQDYASGSYNEQFF.